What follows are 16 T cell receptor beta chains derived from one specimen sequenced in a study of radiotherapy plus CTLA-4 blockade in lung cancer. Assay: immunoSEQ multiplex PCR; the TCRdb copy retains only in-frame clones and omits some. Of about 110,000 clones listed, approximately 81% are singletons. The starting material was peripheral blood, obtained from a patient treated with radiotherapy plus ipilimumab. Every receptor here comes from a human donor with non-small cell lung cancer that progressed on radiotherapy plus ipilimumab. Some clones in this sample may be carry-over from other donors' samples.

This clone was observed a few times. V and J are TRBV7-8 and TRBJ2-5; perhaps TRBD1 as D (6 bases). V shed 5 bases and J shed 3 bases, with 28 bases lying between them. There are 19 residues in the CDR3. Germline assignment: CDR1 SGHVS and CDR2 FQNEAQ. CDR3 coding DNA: TGTGCCAGCAGCCTCCCCCAGGGGAAAGTAGCGAGACAAGAAGAGACCCAGTACTTC. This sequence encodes CASSLPQGKVARQEETQYF.

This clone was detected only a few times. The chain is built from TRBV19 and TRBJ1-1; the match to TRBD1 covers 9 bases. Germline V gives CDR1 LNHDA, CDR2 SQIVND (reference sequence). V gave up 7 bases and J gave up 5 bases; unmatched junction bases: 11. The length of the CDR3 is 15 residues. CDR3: CASIPGQGVGTEAFF. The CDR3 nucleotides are TGTGCCAGTATACCGGGACAGGGAGTTGGGACTGAAGCTTTCTTT. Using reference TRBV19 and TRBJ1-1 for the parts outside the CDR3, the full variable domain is DGGITQSPKYLFRKEGQNVTLSCEQNLNHDAMYWYRQDPGQGLRLIYYSQIVNDFQKGDIAEGYSVSREKKESFPLTVTSAQKNPTAFYLCASIPGQGVGTEAFFGQGTRLTVV.

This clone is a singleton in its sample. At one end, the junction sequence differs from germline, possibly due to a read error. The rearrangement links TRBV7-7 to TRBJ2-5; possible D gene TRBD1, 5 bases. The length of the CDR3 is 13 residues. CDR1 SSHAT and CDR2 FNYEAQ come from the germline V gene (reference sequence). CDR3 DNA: TGTGCTAGCAGATCTGGGGCTTCGGAGACCCAGTACTTC. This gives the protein CASRSGASETQYF.

For the CDR3, the DNA is TGTGCCAGCAGTTTACGATCGGAGTTTAGCAATCAGCCCCAGCATTTT. Its translation: CASSLRSEFSNQPQHF. The genes are TRBV27 and TRBJ1-5; D gene unclear. The V gene's germline CDR1 is MNHEY and CDR2 SMNVEV (reference sequence). V lost 2 bases and J lost 0, with 11 bases in between. There are 16 residues in the CDR3.

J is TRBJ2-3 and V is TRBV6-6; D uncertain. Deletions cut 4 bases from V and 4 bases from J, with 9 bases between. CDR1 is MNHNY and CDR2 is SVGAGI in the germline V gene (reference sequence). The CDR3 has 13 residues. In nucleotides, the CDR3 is TGTGCCAGCAGTTTATTGGACCCAGATACGCAGTATTTT. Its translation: CASSLLDPDTQYF.

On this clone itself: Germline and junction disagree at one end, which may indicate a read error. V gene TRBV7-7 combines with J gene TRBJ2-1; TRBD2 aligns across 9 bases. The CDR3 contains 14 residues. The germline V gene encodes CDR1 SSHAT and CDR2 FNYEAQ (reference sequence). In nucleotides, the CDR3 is TGTGCTAGCAGCTCGGGACTAGCAATCAATGAGCAGTTCTTC. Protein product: CASSSGLAINEQFF.

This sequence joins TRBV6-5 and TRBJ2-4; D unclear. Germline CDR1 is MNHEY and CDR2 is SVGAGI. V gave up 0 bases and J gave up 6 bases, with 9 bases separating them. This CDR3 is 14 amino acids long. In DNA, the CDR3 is TGTGCCAGCAGTTACTCAGGCCAGAGAAACATTCAGTACTTC. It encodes CASSYSGQRNIQYF.

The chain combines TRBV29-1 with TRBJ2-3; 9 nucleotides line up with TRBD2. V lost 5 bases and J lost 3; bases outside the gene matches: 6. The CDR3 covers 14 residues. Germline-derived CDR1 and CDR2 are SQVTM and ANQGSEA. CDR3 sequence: CSVRTSEVTDTQYF. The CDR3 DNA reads TGCAGCGTTAGGACTAGCGAGGTTACAGATACGCAGTATTTT.

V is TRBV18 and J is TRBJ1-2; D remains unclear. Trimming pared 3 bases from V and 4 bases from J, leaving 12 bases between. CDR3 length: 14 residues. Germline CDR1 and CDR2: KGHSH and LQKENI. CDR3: CASSPYGPFYGYTF. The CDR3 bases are TGTGCCAGCTCACCCTACGGGCCATTCTATGGCTACACCTTC. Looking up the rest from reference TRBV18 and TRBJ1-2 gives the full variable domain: NAGVMQNPRHLVRRRGQEARLRCSPMKGHSHVYWYRQLPEEGLKFMVYLQKENIIDESGMPKERFSAEFPKEGPSILRIQQVVRGDSAAYFCASSPYGPFYGYTFGSGTRLTVV.

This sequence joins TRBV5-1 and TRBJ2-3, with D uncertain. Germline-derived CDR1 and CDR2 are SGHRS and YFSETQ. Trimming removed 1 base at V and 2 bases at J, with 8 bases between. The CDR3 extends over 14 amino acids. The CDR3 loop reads CASSLSTFTDTQYF. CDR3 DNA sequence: TGCGCCAGCAGCTTGTCCACCTTCACAGATACGCAGTATTTT.

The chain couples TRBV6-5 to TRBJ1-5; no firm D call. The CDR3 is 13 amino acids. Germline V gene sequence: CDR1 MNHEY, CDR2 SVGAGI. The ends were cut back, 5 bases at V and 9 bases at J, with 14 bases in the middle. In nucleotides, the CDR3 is TGTGCCAGCAGTCCGGCCCCCTTCAGGCCCCAGCATTTT. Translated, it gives CASSPAPFRPQHF.

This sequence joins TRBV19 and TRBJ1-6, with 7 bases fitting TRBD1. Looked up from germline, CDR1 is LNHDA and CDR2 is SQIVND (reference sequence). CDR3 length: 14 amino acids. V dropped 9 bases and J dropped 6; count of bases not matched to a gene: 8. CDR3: CASGTALINSPLHF. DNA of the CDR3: TGTGCCAGCGGGACAGCCTTAATTAATTCACCCCTCCACTTT.

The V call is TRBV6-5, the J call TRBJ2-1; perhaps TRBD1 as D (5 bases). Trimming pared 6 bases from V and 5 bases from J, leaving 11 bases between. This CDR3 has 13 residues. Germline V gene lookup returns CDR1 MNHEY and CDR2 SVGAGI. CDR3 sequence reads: CASSRDRHNEQFF. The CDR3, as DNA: TGTGCCAGCAGCCGAGACAGACACAATGAGCAGTTCTTC.

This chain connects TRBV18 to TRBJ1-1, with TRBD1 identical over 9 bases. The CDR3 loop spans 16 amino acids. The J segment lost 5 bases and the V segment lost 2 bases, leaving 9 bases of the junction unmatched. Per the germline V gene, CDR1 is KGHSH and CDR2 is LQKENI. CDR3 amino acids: CASSPSGQGAHTEAFF. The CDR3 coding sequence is TGTGCCAGCTCACCATCGGGACAGGGTGCTCATACTGAAGCTTTCTTT.

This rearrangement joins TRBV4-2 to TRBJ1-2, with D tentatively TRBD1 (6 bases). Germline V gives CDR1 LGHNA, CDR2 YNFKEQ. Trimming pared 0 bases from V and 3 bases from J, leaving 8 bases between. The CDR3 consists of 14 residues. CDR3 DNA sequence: TGTGCCAGCAGCCAAGAGGCAGGGGACTATGGCTACACCTTC. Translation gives CASSQEAGDYGYTF.

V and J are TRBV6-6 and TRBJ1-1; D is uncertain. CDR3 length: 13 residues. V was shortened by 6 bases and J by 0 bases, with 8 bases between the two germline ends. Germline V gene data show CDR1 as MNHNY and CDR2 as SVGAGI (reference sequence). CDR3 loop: CASSSGLNTEAFF. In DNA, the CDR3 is TGTGCCAGCAGCTCTGGTTTGAACACTGAAGCTTTCTTT.